The present TCR beta chain was sequenced within a study of early T cells in non-severe SARS-CoV-2 infection (dated by TCRdb to the early 2020s). The study in broad terms: Because TCR sequencing relied on bulk RNA taken from unsorted whole blood, pairing of alpha and beta chains was not possible.

General conclusions and limits of the study: VDJdb matching was skewed toward anti-spike CD8 responses and likely underestimated virus-specific expansions by missing private and CD4 specificities.

The CDR3 has 20 amino acids, counting the end cysteine and phenylalanine. The read is trimmed to its CDR3 DNA, 60 bases read in frame from base 1. This clonotype has only a few counts. Its antigen remains unidentified. The input lacks base qualities; no much larger clone sits a single base away. Set within a cohort of healthcare workers in London, UK, this nested case-control study involved weekly PCR testing of nasopharyngeal swabs along with blood sampling. Between 23 and 31 March 2020, the week of the UK lockdown, healthcare workers were enrolled and then followed up weekly for as long as 16 weeks. Library prep was done by 5' RACE. TCRdb shows the sequencer as NextSeq 500. In the TCR library protocol, unique molecular identifiers were attached to individual cDNA molecules to correct for PCR bias and sequencing error. Sequencing covered both TCR alpha and beta chains, and within each sample the abundances of alpha and beta sequences were tightly co-correlated. The paper's processing steps were these. Decombinator V4 was used to annotate TCR sequences for V gene, J gene and CDR3. Expanded TCRs were defined as changing significantly between any two time points under a Poisson model with p below 0.0001. TCR abundances were normalised to the total number of TCRs sequenced per sample and expressed as counts per million. TRAV1-2 paired with TRAJ12, TRAJ20 or TRAJ33 defined MAIT TCRs, while TRAV10 paired with TRAJ18 defined iNKT TCRs. VDJdb, accessed 1 November 2021, was searched for CMV, EBV and SARS-CoV-2 annotated TCRs, excluding TCRs annotated for multiple antigens. Using fastp trimming at Q25 and MiXCR clonotype assembly, TCRdb reanalyzed the public sequencing data and kept in-frame beta chains. Rows are unified per CDR3 protein, each entry keeping the most common DNA and genes. These V and J calls derive from TCRdb rather than the authors' analysis. The sample profile shows more than 90,000 distinct CDR3 sequences; under 15% of them were found once. The top ten hold approximately 2% of the sample.

This receptor was identified in an adult who was a healthcare worker with PCR-confirmed SARS-CoV-2 infection or an uninfected control (not recorded which). The rearranged chain carries TRBV3-2 and TRBJ2-4; the D segment call TRBD1 is taken from the table without a DNA check. TRBV3-2 is a listed pseudogene. Specimen: whole blood. For the CDR3, the sequence is CASSHPSGTGPDLAKNIQYF. The nucleotide sequence is given as TGTGCCAGCAGCCACCCCTCCGGGACAGGGCCAGATCTAGCCAAAAACATTCAGTACTTC.